This record looks at one T cell receptor beta chain sequence and its context. It has no known antigen specificity. No base quality values were provided; no much bigger clone lies one nucleotide off. This specimen comes from a study of blood T cell repertoires in COVID-19 (TCRdb year 2020). Study-wide context: The collaborator samples originated in the United States, Italy and Spain and spanned the acute and convalescent phases of COVID-19. The prospective study material was composed of cDNA or gDNA derived from T cells, B-cell-depleted T cells, or PBMCs. The dataset comprised deeply sampled blood TCRbeta repertoires from subjects exposed to, actively infected with, or recovered from COVID-19. The repertoires were released in a freely available public database meant as a resource for research on the immune response to SARS-CoV-2. Samples came from the ongoing ImmuneRACE study (first 160 participants) plus 1,254 subjects from 6 global collaborators. The sample metadata nearly always contained a de-identified subject ID, COVID-19 status, age in years and sex. Where available, HLA class I and class II types were taken from metadata supplied by the sample provider and were not determined by assay-based typing.

TCRbeta CDR3 regions were amplified from genomic DNA using the immunoSEQ Assay, a bias-controlled multiplex PCR. In the source study's methods: Nucleated cell counts per sample were estimated from amplification of reference gene primers within the assay. To quantify the absolute abundance of each unique TCRbeta CDR3 rearrangement, sequence reads were collapsed and filtered. Productive Simpson clonality was computed per sample as the square root of Simpson's diversity index over productive rearrangements. In its TCRdb copy, this immuneACCESS table keeps in-frame sequences only and misses some clones. Where compared with another copy, unresolved V genes explain less than half of these, and the others have no known cause. D and trimming were read from the DNA, whereas the V and J calls and clone size are those reported in that table. This sample comprises roughly 290,000 clones, 85% of them detected only once. Around 4% of the sample comes from the top ten.

On the study overall, not on this receptor specifically: The quantity of clinical and demographic metadata differed by source and by participant and was supplied without curation.

V and J are trimmed by 3 bases and 7 bases, and the gene matches miss 9 bases of the junction. CDR1 and CDR2 (SGHNT, YENEEA) derive from the germline V gene. Measured from the cysteine to the phenylalanine, the CDR3 is 17 residues long. CDR3 DNA is the only sequence kept; it has 51 bases, read in frame from the first base. Collaborating institutions collected whole blood in K2EDTA tubes following their own protocols. For TCRbeta analysis, collaborators shipped samples as frozen whole blood, isolated PBMCs, or DNA extracted from either of those sample types. The chain uses TRBV11-3 and TRBJ2-1, and TRBD2 aligns with 13 junction nucleotides. This TCR derives from a woman aged 50 to 60 with active or convalescent COVID-19. The sample was peripheral blood. The base sequence is TGTGCCAGCAGCTTCACCGGGACTAGCGGGATCATTAATGAGCAGTTCTTC. This codes for CASSFTGTSGIINEQFF.